This T cell receptor (beta chain) was sequenced in a study of blood T cell repertoires in COVID-19. Study details: There were acute and convalescent COVID-19 samples, and they came from the United States, Italy and Spain.

The study recruited people aged roughly 18 to 89 years across some 23 US areas. Cohort allocation depended upon clinical history that participants reported. Per the study methods: Cell counts per sample came from amplifying reference gene primers. The protocol was immunoSEQ multiplex PCR, while the TCRdb copy is restricted to in-frame clones and leaves out a portion. From that table come the V and J calls and clone size; the DNA was used to work out D and trimming. The sample lists some 300,000 clones, roughly 89% seen once, with 3.5% to 4.5% in the top ten. The length of the CDR3 is 12 residues. Germline V gives CDR1 SEHNR, CDR2 FQNEAQ (reference sequence). V shed 3 bases and J shed 7 bases, with 7 bases lying between them.

The clonotype comes from a woman younger than 30 with acute COVID-19. Sequenced input: PBMCs or T cells enriched from blood (not recorded which). The chain carries TRBV7-9 and TRBJ1-5; possibly TRBD1 for D (6 bases). The DNA for the CDR3 is TGTGCCAGCAGCTTCGGACAGCAGCCCCAGCATTTT. Its protein product is CASSFGQQPQHF.